This TCR beta chain was sequenced for a study of blood T cell repertoires in COVID-19. As for the study in general: Both acute and convalescent COVID-19 samples were obtained from the United States, Italy and Spain. T cells, B-cell-depleted T cells, or PBMCs provided the cDNA or gDNA that served as material.

Original processing notes: Nucleated cell counts were estimated from reference gene primer amplification. The table came from immunoSEQ multiplex PCR; TCRdb's copy has only in-frame clones and leaves some out. That table supplies the V and J calls and clone size; D and trimming were determined from the DNA. The table shows around 56,000 clones, with 89% occurring only once. Losses at the gene ends were 0 bases for V and 2 bases for J; bases not matched to a gene: 6. This CDR3 is 17 amino acids long. CDR1 and CDR2 (germline): SGHRS, YFSETQ. Input material: peripheral blood. The J gene is TRBJ2-3, the V gene TRBV5-1; 10 bases line up with TRBD2. The receptor's source is a human donor in a cohort sampled during active COVID-19. The CDR3 spells CASSLGNSGGNTDTQYF. The CDR3 DNA follows: TGCGCCAGCAGCTTGGGGAATAGCGGGGGGAACACAGATACGCAGTATTTT.